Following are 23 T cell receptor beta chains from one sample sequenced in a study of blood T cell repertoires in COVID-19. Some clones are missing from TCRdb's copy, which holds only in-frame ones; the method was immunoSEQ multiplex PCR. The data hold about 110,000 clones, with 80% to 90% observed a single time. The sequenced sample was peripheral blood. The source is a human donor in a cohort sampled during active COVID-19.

Written as DNA, the CDR3 is TGTGCCAGCAGTCCGGAACAGGGTTTTTTCGCTAGAAAGGGGATCACCGGGGAGCTGTTTTTT. Its protein product is CASSPEQGFFARKGITGELFF. V and J are TRBV6-6 and TRBJ2-2; D perhaps matches TRBD1 (6 bases). The ends were cut back, 5 bases at V and 4 bases at J, with 32 bases in the middle. CDR3 size: 21 residues. CDR1 and CDR2 (germline): MNHNY, SVGAGI (reference sequence).

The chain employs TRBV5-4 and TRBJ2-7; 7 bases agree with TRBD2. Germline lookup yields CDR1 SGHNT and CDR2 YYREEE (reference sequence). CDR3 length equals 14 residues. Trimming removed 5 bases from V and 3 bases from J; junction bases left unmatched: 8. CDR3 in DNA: TGTGCCAGCAGTTTGAAAGCGGGGAGCTACGAGCAGTACTTC. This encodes CASSLKAGSYEQYF.

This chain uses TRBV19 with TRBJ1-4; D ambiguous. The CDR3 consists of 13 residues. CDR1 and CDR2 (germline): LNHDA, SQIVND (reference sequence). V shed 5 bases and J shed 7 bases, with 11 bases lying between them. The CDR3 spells CASSSAGFEKLFF. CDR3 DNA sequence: TGTGCCAGTAGTTCGGCAGGCTTTGAAAAACTGTTTTTT.

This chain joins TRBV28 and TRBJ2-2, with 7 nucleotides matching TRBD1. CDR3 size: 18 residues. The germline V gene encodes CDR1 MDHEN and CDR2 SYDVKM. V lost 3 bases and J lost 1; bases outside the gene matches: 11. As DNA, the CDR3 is TGTGCCAGCAGTTTGTGGACAGGACGACCACAGAACACCGGGGAGCTGTTTTTT. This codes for CASSLWTGRPQNTGELFF.

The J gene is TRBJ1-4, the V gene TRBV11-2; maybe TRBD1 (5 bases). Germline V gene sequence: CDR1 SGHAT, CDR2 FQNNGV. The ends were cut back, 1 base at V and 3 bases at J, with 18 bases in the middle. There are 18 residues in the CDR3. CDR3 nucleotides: TGTGCCAGCAGCTTAGTTCCGGCAGGGTGGGGGGCTAATGAAAAACTGTTTTTT. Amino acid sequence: CASSLVPAGWGANEKLFF.

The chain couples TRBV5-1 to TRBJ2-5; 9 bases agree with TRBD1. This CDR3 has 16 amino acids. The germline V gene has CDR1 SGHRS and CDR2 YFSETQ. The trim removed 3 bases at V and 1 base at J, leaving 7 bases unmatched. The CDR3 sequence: CASSSLQGAGQETQYF. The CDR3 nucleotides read TGCGCCAGCAGCTCCTTACAGGGGGCGGGCCAAGAGACCCAGTACTTC.

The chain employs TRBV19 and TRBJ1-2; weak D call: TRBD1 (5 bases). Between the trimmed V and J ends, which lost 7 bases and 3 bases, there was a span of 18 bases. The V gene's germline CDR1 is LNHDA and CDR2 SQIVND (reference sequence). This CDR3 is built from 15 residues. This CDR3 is CASKFNLSGDYGYTF. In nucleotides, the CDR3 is TGTGCCAGTAAGTTCAATTTGTCGGGGGACTATGGCTACACCTTC.

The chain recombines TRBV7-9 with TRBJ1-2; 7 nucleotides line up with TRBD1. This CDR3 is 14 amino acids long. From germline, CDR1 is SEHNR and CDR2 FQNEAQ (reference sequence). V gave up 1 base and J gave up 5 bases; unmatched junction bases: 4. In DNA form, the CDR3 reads TGTGCCAGCAGCTTAGGGGACAGTATTTATGGCTACACCTTC. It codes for CASSLGDSIYGYTF.

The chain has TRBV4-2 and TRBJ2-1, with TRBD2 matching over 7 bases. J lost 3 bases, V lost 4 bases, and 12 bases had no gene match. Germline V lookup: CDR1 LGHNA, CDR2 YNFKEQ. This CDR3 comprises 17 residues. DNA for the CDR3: TGTGCCAGCAGCCCCACGGGAGGAAGGGGCTACTACAATGAGCAGTTCTTC. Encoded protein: CASSPTGGRGYYNEQFF.

The CDR3 DNA reads as TGTGCCAGCAGTTCCCCCGGACAGCCCTACGAGCAGTACTTC. It is translated as CASSSPGQPYEQYF. V and J are TRBV6-5 and TRBJ2-7; D is perhaps TRBD1 (6 bases). The CDR3 is 14 amino acids. V lost 4 bases, J lost 2 bases, and 12 bases lay in between. Germline CDR1 and CDR2: MNHEY and SVGAGI.

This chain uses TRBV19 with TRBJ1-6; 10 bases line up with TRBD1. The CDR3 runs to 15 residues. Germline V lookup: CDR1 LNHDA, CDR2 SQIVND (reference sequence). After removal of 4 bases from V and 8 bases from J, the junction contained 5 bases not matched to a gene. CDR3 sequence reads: CASSRTGGRDSPLHF. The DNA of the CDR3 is TGTGCCAGTAGTAGGACAGGGGGAAGGGATTCACCCCTCCACTTT.

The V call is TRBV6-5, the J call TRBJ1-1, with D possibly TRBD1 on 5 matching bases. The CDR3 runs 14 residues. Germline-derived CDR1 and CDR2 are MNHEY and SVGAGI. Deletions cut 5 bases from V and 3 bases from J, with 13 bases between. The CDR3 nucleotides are TGTGCCAGCAGTCAGGGCAGACCTTACACTGAAGCTTTCTTT. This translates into CASSQGRPYTEAFF.

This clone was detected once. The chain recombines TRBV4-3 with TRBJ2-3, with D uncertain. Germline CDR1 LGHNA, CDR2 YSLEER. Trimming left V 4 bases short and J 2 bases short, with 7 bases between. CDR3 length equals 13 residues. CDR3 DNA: TGCGCCAGCAGCCTTGGAGACACAGATACGCAGTATTTT. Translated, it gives CASSLGDTDTQYF.

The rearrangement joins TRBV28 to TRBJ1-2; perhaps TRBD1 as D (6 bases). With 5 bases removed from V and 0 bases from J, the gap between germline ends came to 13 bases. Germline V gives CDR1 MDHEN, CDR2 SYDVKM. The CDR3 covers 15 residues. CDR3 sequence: CASSEPGQANYGYTF. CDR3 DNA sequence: TGTGCCAGCAGTGAACCGGGACAAGCTAACTATGGCTACACCTTC.

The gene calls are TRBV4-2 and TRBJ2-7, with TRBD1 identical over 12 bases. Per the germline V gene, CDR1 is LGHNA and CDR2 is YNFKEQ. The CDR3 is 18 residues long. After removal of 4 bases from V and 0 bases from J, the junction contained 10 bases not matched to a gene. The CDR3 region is CASSRGRGTGGDSYEQYF. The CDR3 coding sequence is TGTGCCAGCAGCCGAGGAAGGGGGACAGGGGGCGACTCCTACGAGCAGTACTTC.

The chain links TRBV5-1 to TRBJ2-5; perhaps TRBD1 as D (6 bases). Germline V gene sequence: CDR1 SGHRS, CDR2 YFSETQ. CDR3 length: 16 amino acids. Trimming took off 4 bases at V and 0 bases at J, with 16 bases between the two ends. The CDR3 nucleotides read TGCGCCAGCAGCCTTGGTACAGGGATAAACCAAGAGACCCAGTACTTC. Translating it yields CASSLGTGINQETQYF.

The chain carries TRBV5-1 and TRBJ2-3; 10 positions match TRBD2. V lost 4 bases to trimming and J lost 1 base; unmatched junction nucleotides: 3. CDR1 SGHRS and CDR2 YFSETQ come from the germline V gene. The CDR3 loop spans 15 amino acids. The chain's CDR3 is CASSTLAGGTDTQYF. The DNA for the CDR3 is TGCGCCAGCAGCACCCTAGCGGGGGGCACAGATACGCAGTATTTT.

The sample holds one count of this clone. This CDR3 reads CARSLDGPGQGENSNQPQHF. The CDR3 DNA is TGTGCCAGAAGCTTGGACGGTCCCGGACAGGGAGAAAATAGCAATCAGCCCCAGCATTTT. The genes are TRBV5-3 and TRBJ1-5; 8 bases agree with TRBD1. TRBV5-3 is reported as an ORF; its role is uncertain. Germline trimming cut 0 bases from V and 0 bases from J; bases unmatched to any gene: 14. The CDR3 covers 20 residues.

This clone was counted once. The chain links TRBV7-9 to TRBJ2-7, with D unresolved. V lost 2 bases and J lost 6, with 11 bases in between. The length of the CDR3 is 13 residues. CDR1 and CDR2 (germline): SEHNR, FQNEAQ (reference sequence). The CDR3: CASSLRQPGEQYF. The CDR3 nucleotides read TGTGCCAGCAGCTTAAGGCAGCCAGGCGAGCAGTACTTC.

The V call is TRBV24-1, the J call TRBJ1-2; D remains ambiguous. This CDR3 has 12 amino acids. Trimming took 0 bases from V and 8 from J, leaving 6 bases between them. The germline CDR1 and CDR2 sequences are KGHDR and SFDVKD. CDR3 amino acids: CATSDLYTGYTF. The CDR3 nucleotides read TGTGCCACCAGTGATTTGTATACAGGCTACACCTTC.

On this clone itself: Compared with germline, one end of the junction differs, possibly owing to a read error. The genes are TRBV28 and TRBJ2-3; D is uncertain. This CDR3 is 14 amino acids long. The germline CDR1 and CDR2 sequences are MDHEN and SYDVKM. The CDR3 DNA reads TGTGTCAGCTCTCCCGCGAGAAACACAGATACGCAGTATTTT. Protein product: CVSSPARNTDTQYF.

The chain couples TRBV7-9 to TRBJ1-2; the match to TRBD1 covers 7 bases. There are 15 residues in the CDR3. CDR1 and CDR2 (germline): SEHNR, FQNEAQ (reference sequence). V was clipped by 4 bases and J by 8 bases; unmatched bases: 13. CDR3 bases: TGTGCCAGCAGCTCATCCCCTCTCAGGGGGTGGGGCTACACCTTC. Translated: CASSSSPLRGWGYTF.

In nucleotides, the CDR3 is TGTGCCAGCTCTCACAACCCGACAGCTTGGGTCACTGAAGCTTTCTTT. Its protein is CASSHNPTAWVTEAFF. The gene calls are TRBV18 and TRBJ1-1, with D possibly being TRBD1 (5 bases). V was shortened by 6 bases and J by 4 bases, with 21 bases between the two germline ends. There are 16 residues in the CDR3. CDR1 and CDR2 (germline): KGHSH, LQKENI.